The 24 T cell receptor beta chains listed next were all sequenced from one sample in a study of T cell repertoires in cytomegalovirus infection. Each CDR3 protein is one row after TCRdb ran MiXCR on the reads. Of about 740,000 distinct CDR3 sequences detected, approximately 34% appear once; the ten largest clones hold under 3%. The sample comprised PBMCs. All receptors derive from a human donor in good health (CMV status not recorded). Some clones in this sample may be carry-over from other donors' samples.

Remarks on this clonotype: Compared with germline, one end of the junction differs, possibly owing to a read error. The chain is built from TRBV9 and TRBJ2-1; tentative D call: TRBD1 (5 bases). The CDR3 is 16 amino acids. Germline CDR1 reads SGDLS; CDR2 reads YYNGEE. The CDR3 is CSSSGALASSYNEQFF. As DNA, the CDR3 is TGTTCCAGCAGTGGGGCCCTGGCGAGCTCCTACAATGAGCAGTTCTTC.

To note about this clonotype: A junction end diverges from the germline sequence, so it may reflect a read error. The chain recombines TRBV7-2 with TRBJ2-6, with a tentative D call TRBD2 (5 bases). CDR1 is SGHTA, CDR2 FQGNSA, per germline. The CDR3 sequence is 16 residues long. CDR3 coding DNA: TGTTCCAGCAGCGAGGGCCTATCCTCTGGGGCCAACGTCCTGACTTTC. It codes for CSSSEGLSSGANVLTF.

The rearrangement uses TRBV3-1 and TRBJ2-2, with 7 bases identical to TRBD1. CDR1 and CDR2 (germline): LGHDT, YNNKEL (reference sequence). Losses at the gene ends were 4 bases for V and 7 bases for J; bases not matched to a gene: 6. CDR3 length equals 14 residues. CDR3 sequence reads: CASSPQGDGGELFF. The CDR3 bases are TGTGCCAGCAGCCCTCAGGGGGACGGCGGGGAGCTGTTTTTT.

This clonotype was recorded a few times. The J gene is TRBJ2-7, the V gene TRBV24-1; possibly TRBD1 or TRBD2 for D (5 bases each). The CDR3 consists of 13 residues. Trimming removed 9 bases from V and 7 bases from J, with 18 bases in between. CDR1 is KGHDR, CDR2 SFDVKD, per germline. CDR3 nucleotide sequence: TGTGCCACCTCAAGGGGCGGGCTAGGGGAGCAGTACTTC. Translating it yields CATSRGGLGEQYF.

This clonotype was observed a handful of times. CDR3 amino acids: CASSPGGGQLNEKLFF. CDR3 sequence (DNA): TGTGCCAGCAGCCCGGGAGGGGGACAGCTCAATGAAAAACTGTTTTTT. The chain has TRBV7-9 and TRBJ1-4; 7 bases fit TRBD1. This CDR3 spans 16 amino acids. With 5 bases clipped from V and 5 bases from J, the junction kept 11 bases outside the gene matches. Germline values: CDR1 SEHNR, CDR2 FQNEAQ (reference sequence).

In its sample, this clonotype was seen many times. This chain links TRBV7-8 with TRBJ2-2; D is possibly TRBD1 (5 bases). V lost 8 bases, J lost 7 bases, and 14 bases lay in between. Germline lookup yields CDR1 SGHVS and CDR2 FQNEAQ. The CDR3 extends over 13 amino acids. CDR3 sequence reads: CASPGPRGGELFF. The CDR3, as DNA: TGTGCCAGCCCGGGTCCTAGGGGCGGGGAGCTGTTTTTT. Drawing the rest from reference TRBV7-8 and TRBJ2-2, the complete variable domain is GAGVSQSPRYKVAKRGQDVALRCDPISGHVSLFWYQQALGQGPEFLTYFQNEAQLDKSGLPSDRFFAERPEGSVSTLKIQRTQQEDSAVYLCASPGPRGGELFFGEGSRLTVL.

The chain recombines TRBV7-9 with TRBJ2-5; the D is unclear. Germline lookup yields CDR1 SEHNR and CDR2 FQNEAQ (reference sequence). The V end was cut by 1 base, the J end by 0 bases, with 6 bases between. The CDR3 runs 14 residues. The CDR3 DNA sequence: TGTGCCAGCAGCTTAGAAGAAAACCAAGAGACCCAGTACTTC. Its translation: CASSLEENQETQYF.

The chain combines TRBV24-1 with TRBJ1-2; possibly TRBD1 for D (5 bases). V dropped 2 bases and J dropped 7 bases, with 10 bases sitting between them. Germline lookup yields CDR1 KGHDR and CDR2 SFDVKD. The CDR3 length is 13 residues. The CDR3 protein is CATSDSTAPGYTF. The CDR3 bases are TGTGCCACCAGTGATTCGACAGCTCCTGGCTACACCTTC.

This chain connects TRBV7-9 to TRBJ1-1, with TRBD1 matching 7 bases. Germline values: CDR1 SEHNR, CDR2 FQNEAQ (reference sequence). Trimming cost V 5 bases and J 8 bases; bases outside gene matches: 8. The CDR3 sequence is 13 residues long. The CDR3 sequence is CASSRTGTDEAFF. Written as DNA, the CDR3 is TGTGCCAGCAGCCGTACCGGGACAGACGAAGCTTTCTTT.

The chain couples TRBV2 to TRBJ2-1; D may be TRBD1 or TRBD2 (5 bases each). CDR3 size: 13 residues. V was pared by 7 bases and J by 12 bases, with 19 bases between. CDR1 and CDR2 (germline): SNHLY, FYNNEI. Written as DNA, the CDR3 is TGTGCCAGCACCCCTATTCGGGGCAGAAGGCAGTTCTTC. This codes for CASTPIRGRRQFF.

A few counts support this clonotype. V usage is TRBV4-2 and J usage is TRBJ1-4; D not certain. Germline V CDR1 and CDR2: LGHNA, YNFKEQ. The length of the CDR3 is 14 residues. V lost 0 bases and J 5 bases, leaving 7 bases between the germline ends. CDR3 amino acids: CASSQDAGNEKLFF. The CDR3 DNA reads TGTGCCAGCAGCCAAGATGCCGGAAATGAAAAACTGTTTTTT.

This clonotype was observed many times. The CDR3 DNA sequence: TGTGCCAGCAGCCGTCCCTTGGGGAGGCTCACCAGTAGGGACAATGAGCAGTTCTTC. Amino acids: CASSRPLGRLTSRDNEQFF. The chain uses TRBV7-8 and TRBJ2-1; possibly TRBD2 for D (6 bases). The CDR3 is 19 amino acids. Looked up from germline, CDR1 is SGHVS and CDR2 is FQNEAQ. V lost 5 bases to trimming and J lost 5 bases, with 28 bases between them.

The V and J genes are TRBV6-6 and TRBJ1-2; 9 bases match TRBD1. Germline V CDR1 and CDR2: MNHNY, SVGAGI (reference sequence). CDR3 size: 14 residues. This chain's CDR3 is CYSRHGTGSYGYTF. The CDR3 DNA reads as TGTTACAGCAGGCATGGGACAGGGTCCTATGGCTACACCTTC.

This clonotype has only a few counts. The chain combines TRBV10-3 with TRBJ2-7; 8 nucleotides align to TRBD2. With 0 bases clipped from V and 2 bases from J, the junction kept 9 bases outside the gene matches. This CDR3 region has 17 residues. CDR1 and CDR2 (germline): ENHRY, SYGVKD. The CDR3 DNA is TGTGCCATCAGTGAGTCGCGGGGGGCAGTGACGACCTACGAGCAGTACTTC. Translation gives CAISESRGAVTTYEQYF.

This clonotype came up many times. V gene TRBV7-2 combines with J gene TRBJ2-1, with 8 bases matching TRBD2. J lost 5 bases, V lost 3 bases, and 9 bases had no gene match. The CDR3 consists of 16 residues. CDR1 is SGHTA, CDR2 FQGNSA, per germline. The CDR3 region is CASSLEGLAGHNEQFF. The CDR3 DNA reads TGTGCCAGCAGCTTGGAAGGGCTAGCGGGCCACAATGAGCAGTTCTTC.

This chain uses TRBV5-1 with TRBJ2-1; 8 nucleotides align to TRBD2. The ends lost 2 bases at V and 3 bases at J; junction bases unmatched: 10. There are 17 residues in the CDR3. Germline V gene sequence: CDR1 SGHRS, CDR2 YFSETQ. The CDR3: CASSLSGTSSYYNEQFF. The CDR3 DNA reads as TGCGCCAGCAGCTTATCTGGGACTAGTTCTTACTACAATGAGCAGTTCTTC.

The sample holds many counts of this clonotype. J is TRBJ2-3 and V is TRBV7-8, with TRBD2 matching 13 bases. CDR1 and CDR2 (germline): SGHVS, FQNEAQ. J gave up 9 bases and V 4 bases, and 19 bases lay outside the gene matches. The CDR3 is made up of 19 amino acids. This CDR3 reads CASSSYLPLAGGQRETQYF. The DNA for the CDR3 is TGTGCCAGCAGCTCCTACCTCCCACTAGCGGGGGGGCAAAGGGAAACGCAGTATTTT.

V gene TRBV6-1 combines with J gene TRBJ1-6; D gene ambiguous. The CDR3 runs 13 residues. The germline gives CDR1 MNHNS, CDR2 SASEGT. The ends were cut back, 3 bases at V and 10 bases at J, with 10 bases in the middle. The CDR3 DNA reads as TGTGCCAGCAGTGAGCTGGGAAACTCACCCCTCCACTTT. The encoded protein is CASSELGNSPLHF.

The V and J genes are TRBV12-3 or TRBV12-4 and TRBJ1-6; 8 bases match TRBD1. Trimming cost V 6 bases and J 0 bases; bases outside gene matches: 4. This CDR3 has 16 amino acids. The CDR3 spells CASSFTGGSYNSPLHF. In DNA form, the CDR3 reads TGTGCCAGCAGCTTTACAGGGGGCTCCTATAATTCACCCCTCCACTTT.

This clonotype has ten or more counts. CDR3: CAISDSGLAAAKNIQYF. The CDR3 DNA is TGTGCCATCAGTGATTCGGGACTAGCGGCTGCCAAAAACATTCAGTACTTC. The chain links TRBV10-3 to TRBJ2-4; 11 bases line up with TRBD2. Trimming cost V 3 bases and J 1 base; bases outside gene matches: 5. CDR1 and CDR2 (germline): ENHRY, SYGVKD. The CDR3 consists of 17 residues.

This chain joins TRBV27 and TRBJ2-5; 10 bases map to TRBD2. The CDR3 contains 15 residues. Germline trimming cut 6 bases from V and 4 bases from J; bases unmatched to any gene: 8. The germline CDR1 and CDR2 sequences are MNHEY and SMNVEV (reference sequence). The CDR3 spells CASRPTSGPRETQYF. CDR3 sequence (DNA): TGTGCCAGCAGACCGACTAGCGGGCCTCGAGAGACCCAGTACTTC.

This clonotype was recorded many times. The chain carries TRBV12-3 or TRBV12-4 and TRBJ1-1; TRBD1 is a possible D gene (6 bases). The CDR3 runs 13 residues. Trimming pared 6 bases from V and 2 bases from J, leaving 10 bases between. CDR3 sequence (DNA): TGTGCCAGCAGGTGGGGGCGCAACACTGAAGCTTTCTTT. This gives the protein CASRWGRNTEAFF.

Comment on this clonotype: An end of the junction differs from the germline gene, which may be a read error. The rearrangement joins TRBV6-5 to TRBJ2-1; TRBD2 matches 8 bases. Germline CDR1 and CDR2: MNHEY and SVGAGI. The CDR3 covers 16 residues. CDR3 sequence: CASSYRPLTSGNEQFF. CDR3 DNA sequence: TGTGCAAGCAGTTACAGACCCTTAACTAGCGGCAATGAGCAGTTCTTC.

A word on this clonotype: A read error is likely, as this CDR3 ends without the conserved phenylalanine or tryptophan. The V and J genes are TRBV15 and TRBJ2-1, with 10 bases lining up with TRBD1. Germline CDR1 LNHNV, CDR2 YYDKDF (reference sequence). CDR3 length: 17 amino acids. V gave up 5 bases and J gave up 8 bases; unmatched junction bases: 15. The CDR3 DNA is TGTGCCACCAGCGAATCCTTGACAGGGGGCCTTAGGGATGAGCAGTTCTTA. Translation: CATSESLTGGLRDEQFL.